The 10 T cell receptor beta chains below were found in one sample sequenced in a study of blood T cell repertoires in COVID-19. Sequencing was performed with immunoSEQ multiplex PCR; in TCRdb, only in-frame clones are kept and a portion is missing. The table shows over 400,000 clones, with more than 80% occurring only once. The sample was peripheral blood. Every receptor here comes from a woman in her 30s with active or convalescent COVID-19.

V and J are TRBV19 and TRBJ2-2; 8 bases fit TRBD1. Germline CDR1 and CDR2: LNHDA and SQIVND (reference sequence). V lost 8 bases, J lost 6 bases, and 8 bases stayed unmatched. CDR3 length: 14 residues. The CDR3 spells CASDRTGNAGELFF. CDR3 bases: TGTGCCAGTGACCGGACAGGGAATGCCGGGGAGCTGTTTTTT.

CDR3 region: CSVRDSLTYGYTF. The CDR3 region has the DNA TGCAGCGTCCGGGACAGCCTGACCTATGGCTACACCTTC. The genes are TRBV29-1 and TRBJ1-2, with TRBD1 identical over 7 bases. V dropped 6 bases and J dropped 4; count of bases not matched to a gene: 8. The V gene's germline CDR1 is SQVTM and CDR2 ANQGSEA. CDR3 length: 13 residues.

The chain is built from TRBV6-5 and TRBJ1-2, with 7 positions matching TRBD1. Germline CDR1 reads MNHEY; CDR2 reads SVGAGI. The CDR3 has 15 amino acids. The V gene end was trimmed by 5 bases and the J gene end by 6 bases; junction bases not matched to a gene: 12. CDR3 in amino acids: CASSTPTGTENGYTF. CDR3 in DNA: TGTGCCAGCAGTACGCCGACAGGGACAGAAAATGGCTACACCTTC.

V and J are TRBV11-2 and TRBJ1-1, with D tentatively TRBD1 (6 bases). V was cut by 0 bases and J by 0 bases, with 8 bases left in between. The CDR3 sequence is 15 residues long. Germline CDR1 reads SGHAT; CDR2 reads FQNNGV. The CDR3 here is CASSLDPGVNTEAFF. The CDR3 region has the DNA TGTGCCAGCAGCTTAGATCCAGGGGTGAACACTGAAGCTTTCTTT.

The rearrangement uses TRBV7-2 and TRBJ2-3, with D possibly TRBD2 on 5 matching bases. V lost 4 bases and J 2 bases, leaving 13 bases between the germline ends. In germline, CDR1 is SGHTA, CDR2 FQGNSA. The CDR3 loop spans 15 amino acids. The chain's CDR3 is CASSSTGINTDTQYF. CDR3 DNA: TGTGCCAGCAGCTCCACCGGGATCAACACAGATACGCAGTATTTT.

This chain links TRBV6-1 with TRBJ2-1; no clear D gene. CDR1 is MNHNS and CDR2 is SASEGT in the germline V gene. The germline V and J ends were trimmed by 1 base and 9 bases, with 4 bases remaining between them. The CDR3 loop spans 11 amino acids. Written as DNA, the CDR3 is TGTGCCAGCAGTGAAGTCGTTGAGCAGTTCTTC. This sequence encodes CASSEVVEQFF.

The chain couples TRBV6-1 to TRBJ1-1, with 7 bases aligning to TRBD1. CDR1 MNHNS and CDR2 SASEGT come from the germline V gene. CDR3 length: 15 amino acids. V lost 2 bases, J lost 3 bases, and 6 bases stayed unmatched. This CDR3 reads CASSERPTGDTEAFF. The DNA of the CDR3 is TGTGCCAGCAGTGAACGCCCCACAGGGGACACTGAAGCTTTCTTT.

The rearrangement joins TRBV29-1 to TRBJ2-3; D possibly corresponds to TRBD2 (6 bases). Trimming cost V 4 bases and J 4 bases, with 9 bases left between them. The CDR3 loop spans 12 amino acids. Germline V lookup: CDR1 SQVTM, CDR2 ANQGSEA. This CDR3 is CSVVGGPDTQYF. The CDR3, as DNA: TGCAGCGTTGTGGGAGGTCCAGATACGCAGTATTTT.

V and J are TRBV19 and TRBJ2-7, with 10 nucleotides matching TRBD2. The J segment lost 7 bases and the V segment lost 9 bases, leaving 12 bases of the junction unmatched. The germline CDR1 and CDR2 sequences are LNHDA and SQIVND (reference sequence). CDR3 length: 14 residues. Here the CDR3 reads CASGKVAGGGEQYF. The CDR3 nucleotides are TGTGCCAGCGGAAAGGTAGCGGGAGGAGGAGAGCAGTACTTC.

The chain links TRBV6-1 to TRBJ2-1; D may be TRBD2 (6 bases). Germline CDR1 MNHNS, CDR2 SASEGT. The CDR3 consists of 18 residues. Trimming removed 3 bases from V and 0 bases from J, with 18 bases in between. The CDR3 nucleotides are TGTGCCAGCAGTGACACCTCTCTAGCGAGAAGCTCCTACAATGAGCAGTTCTTC. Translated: CASSDTSLARSSYNEQFF.